This is a list of T cell receptor beta chains from one sample in a study of response to subunit inactivated influenza vaccine. TCRdb reprocessed the RT-PCR reads with MiXCR, giving one entry per CDR3 protein. The sample has just under 550,000 distinct CDR3 sequences; roughly a quarter are singletons. These same data were also listed under a study on T cells expressing NK-cell markers.

The sample was CD4+ T cells sorted from PBMCs, taken 11 to 12 days after vaccination. These receptors originate from a man aged 50-60 years who received an inactivated influenza vaccine. CDR3s include the opening cysteine and the closing phenylalanine or tryptophan. A D gene is named only where the DNA matches it firmly. The listing skips clone size in some rows; elsewhere it reads once, few, many or a size class.

DNA: TGCGCCAGCAGCCGAGAATGGGACACTGAAGCTTTCTTT
CDR3: CASSREWDTEAFF
D: NA
size: few
J: TRBJ1-1
V: TRBV5-1

DNA: TGTGCCAGCAGTTCCCCCCGAGCAGCTTTCTTT
CDR3: CASSSPRAAFF
D: NA
size: NA
J: TRBJ1-1
V: TRBV12-3/TRBV12-4

DNA: TGTGCCAGCAGTTTCCGTCTAGGTGGGACCGGGGAGCTGTTTTTT
CDR3: CASSFRLGGTGELFF
D: NA
size: many
J: TRBJ2-2
V: TRBV12-3/TRBV12-4

DNA: TGCGCCAGCAGCCAAGACAGGGGGCGTGACATTCAGTACTTC
CDR3: CASSQDRGRDIQYF
D: TRBD1
size: few
J: TRBJ2-4
V: TRBV4-3

DNA: TGTGCCAGCAGCCAAGAATTCAGCAGGGGGTTTTCACCCCTCCACTTT
CDR3: CASSQEFSRGFSPLHF
D: TRBD1
size: few
J: TRBJ1-6
V: TRBV4-2

DNA: TGTGCCAGCTCACCAAGTTACCCTTCGCCCGGTGGCTACACCTTC
CDR3: CASSPSYPSPGGYTF
D: NA
size: NA
J: TRBJ1-2
V: TRBV18

DNA: TGTGCCAGAAGCTTAGGGACACCCCCGAACACTGAAGCTTTCTTT
CDR3: CARSLGTPPNTEAFF
D: NA
size: NA
J: TRBJ1-1
V: TRBV11-2

DNA: TGTGCCACCCAGACCCCCGGGACAGGATCTGGCGGGCAGTTCTTC
CDR3: CATQTPGTGSGGQFF
D: TRBD1
size: NA
J: TRBJ2-1
V: TRBV19

DNA: TGTGCCAGCAGTTTCACTAGGGACGGCTACACCTTC
CDR3: CASSFTRDGYTF
D: NA
size: few
J: TRBJ1-2
V: TRBV12-3/TRBV12-4

DNA: TGCAGCGCCAGAAGGCGGGAGAGCAACGGGGAGCTGTTTTTT
CDR3: CSARRRESNGELFF
D: TRBD2
size: few
J: TRBJ2-2
V: TRBV29-1

DNA: TGTGCCAGCAGTCCGGGACTAGCGGGAAAAGGAGAGACCCAGTACTTC
CDR3: CASSPGLAGKGETQYF
D: TRBD2
size: NA
J: TRBJ2-5
V: TRBV6-1

DNA: TGTGCCAGCAGACCGACCCTAGGACAGGCTGGGGTCAGGGCTTTCTTT
CDR3: CASRPTLGQAGVRAFF
D: TRBD1
size: few
J: TRBJ1-1
V: TRBV5-5

DNA: TGTGCCAGCAGCCCGAGACTAGAATCCGATGAGCAGTTCTTC
CDR3: CASSPRLESDEQFF
D: NA
size: NA
J: TRBJ2-1
V: TRBV5-4

DNA: TGTGCCAGCAGCCCGCAGGCAGTGGGCTATGGCTACACCTTC
CDR3: CASSPQAVGYGYTF
D: NA
size: few
J: TRBJ1-2
V: TRBV4-2

DNA: TGTGCCAGCAGCTTAGCGGTGCCCAAAAACATTCAGTACTTC
CDR3: CASSLAVPKNIQYF
D: NA
size: few
J: TRBJ2-4
V: TRBV7-8

DNA: TGTGCCATCAGTGAGTCGAGTAGCAATCAGCCCCAGCATTTT
CDR3: CAISESSSNQPQHF
D: NA
size: few
J: TRBJ1-5
V: TRBV10-3

DNA: TGCAGTGCTAGTGTATACCCTGAAGCTTTCTTT
CDR3: CSASVYPEAFF
D: NA
size: NA
J: TRBJ1-1
V: TRBV20-1

DNA: TGTGCCAGCACTAAAACGGGCGGCACAGATACGCAGTATTTT
CDR3: CASTKTGGTDTQYF
D: NA
size: NA
J: TRBJ2-3
V: TRBV6-2/TRBV6-3